This entry describes one TCR beta chain. What it recognizes is unknown. CDR1 is LNHNV, CDR2 YYDKDF, per germline (reference sequence). The CDR3 is made up of 14 amino acids. The ends lost 3 bases at V and 1 base at J; junction bases unmatched: 1. This sample stems from a study of T cell responses to AZD1222 COVID-19 vaccine. Method: immunoSEQ multiplex PCR; TCRdb's copy keeps in-frame clones and lacks some. There are some 140,000 clones in the sample; approximately 85% occur only once, and 7.9% lies in the top ten. Study outcomes and limitations: Spike-spanning, vaccine-associated CD4 TCRs were dominant at 160-218 and 743-854. Among the donors, most were white British and more were female, and clonal diversity was possibly underestimated. Reports indicate that nearly half of spike-specific TCRs are directed at unmutated variant regions. Baseline serology detected seropositivity in only six AZD1222 recipients.

The source was peripheral blood, collected 28 days after the second dose of the MenACWY control vaccine. The chain joins TRBV15 to TRBJ1-1, with 8 positions matching TRBD1. The source of this sequence is an adult who received the MenACWY meningococcal vaccine as a control. CDR3 sequence reads: CATSRDRANTEAFF. CDR3 DNA sequence: TGTGCCACCAGCAGGGACAGGGCGAACACTGAAGCTTTCTTT. Full variable domain (missing parts from reference TRBV15 and TRBJ1-1): DAMVIQNPRYQVTQFGKPVTLSCSQTLNHNVMYWYQQKSSQAPKLLFHYYDKDFNNEADTPDNFQSRRPNTSFCFLDIRSPGLGDTAMYLCATSRDRANTEAFFGQGTRLTVV.